This T cell receptor beta chain stems from a study of blood T cell repertoires in COVID-19. Study as a whole: The study drew acute and convalescent COVID-19 samples from the United States, Italy and Spain. PBMCs, B-cell-depleted T cells, or T cells provided the cDNA or gDNA that made up the material.

The CDR3 loop spans 16 amino acids. Germline loops: CDR1 MNHEY, CDR2 SVGAGI. V gave up 2 bases and J gave up 5 bases, with 16 bases separating them. This clone was observed a single time. Produced via immunoSEQ multiplex PCR; TCRdb's table is partial and in-frame only. The table lists about 430,000 clones, nearly 90% of them singletons. Grouping used clinical history reported by participants in a survey and questionnaire. The receptor was derived from a woman aged 18-30 years who had been exposed to COVID-19. The chain links TRBV6-5 to TRBJ2-1, with D tentatively TRBD2 (6 bases). The sample comprised PBMCs or T cells enriched from blood (not recorded which). CDR3 nucleotide sequence: TGTGCCAGCAGTTACAGGGACGGGACTCCCAACAATGAGCAGTTCTTC. Residues: CASSYRDGTPNNEQFF.